The clone carrying this TCR beta chain has only a few counts. The antigen is unknown. This entry comes from a study of beta chain features in type 1 diabetes. The wider study: Across all samples, roughly 98,000,000 sorted cells were examined.

TCRB transcripts that were expressed got sequenced, as all of the isolated RNA had been reverse transcribed. Sequenced naive, central memory and regulatory T cell samples produced an average of roughly 3.5 million reads. Repertoires were generated with immunoSEQ multiplex PCR, while TCRdb's copy carries only in-frame clones and drops some. The sample contains hundreds of thousands of clones, over 13% of which appear only once. Study results and limitations: Shorter TCRB CDR3s, moderately but significantly so, marked every one of the four CD4+ subsets in Type 1 diabetes patients. Naive, central memory and Treg TCRB repertoires seemed to resemble each other more closely in patients than they did in healthy donors.

Sampling consisted of one heparinised blood draw per donor, averaging approximately 100 mL. The origin of this receptor is a man between 18 and 35 years old with type 1 diabetes. Specimen: naive CD4+ T cells from blood.

CDR3 sequence: CASSTTQGGLGETQYF. The CDR3 coding sequence is TGTGCCAGCAGCACCACTCAGGGTGGCCTGGGAGAGACCCAGTACTTC. The chain carries TRBV9 and TRBJ2-5; maybe TRBD1 (5 bases). From germline, CDR1 is SGDLS and CDR2 YYNGEE. The V and J ends lost 4 bases and 4 bases respectively, with 20 bases between them. The length of the CDR3 is 16 residues.